The TCR beta chain described here comes from a study of T cell clusters in autoimmune cytopenias. TRB rearrangements were amplified by touch-down multiplex PCR with mixed TRB-A/B primers. TCRdb reprocessed the multiplex PCR reads and reports one entry per CDR3 protein, with no DNA. This table lists roughly 4,000 distinct CDR3 sequences. The CDR3 consists of 14 residues. Germline-derived CDR1 and CDR2 are LNHDA and SQIVND (reference sequence). Each sample's input was 200 to 300 ng genomic DNA, 38,000 or so genome equivalents. Frequency places this clonotype as medium-sized (0.01 to 0.1%). Sequences were obtained from peripheral blood. The source of this sequence is a human donor with an autoimmune cytopenia or autoimmune hepatitis (not recorded which). This chain connects TRBV19 to TRBJ2-7. The CDR3 protein is CASSLQWGGYEQYF.